This T cell receptor (beta chain) is drawn from a study of T cell repertoires in cytomegalovirus infection. Findings and limits, study-wide: In two of eight donors, the top clonotype was HLA-C-restricted CMV-specific. Cumulative frequency of public TCR beta families picked out carriers of CMV plus the relevant HLA.

This clonotype occurred many times. What it recognizes is unknown. MiXCR, run by TCRdb on the reads, gives a single entry per CDR3 protein. The repertoire includes roughly 100,000 distinct CDR3 sequences, 15% to 20% of them detected once, and roughly 8% sits in the top ten. V lost 3 bases to trimming and J lost 5 bases; unmatched junction nucleotides: 5. Germline loops: CDR1 SGHTA, CDR2 FQGNSA. The CDR3 runs to 15 residues. This chain joins TRBV7-2 and TRBJ2-5, with 11 bases matching TRBD1. This receptor was obtained from a human donor in good health (CMV status not recorded). Some clones in this sample may be carry-over from other donors' samples. The sample comprised PBMCs. The CDR3 loop reads CASSFTRDRGETQYF. CDR3 nucleotide sequence: TGTGCCAGCAGCTTTACCCGGGACAGGGGGGAGACCCAGTACTTC.